A selection of T cell receptor beta chains follows, all from one sample in a study of cytomegalovirus exposure and HLA in healthy donors. Clones were read by immunoSEQ multiplex PCR, and TCRdb kept only the in-frame ones, dropping some. Of approximately 220,000 clones detected, around 87% appear once; the ten largest clones hold roughly 2.5%. Sequencing was carried out using PBMCs. These receptor sequences come from a man between 18 and 29 years old in good health and CMV-seronegative. CDR3s include the opening cysteine and the closing phenylalanine or tryptophan. D genes are given only for firm matches. Expanded clones are given a class, and other clones once, few, many or no size at all.

TRBJ1-1 | TRBV10-2 | . | . | TGCGCCAGCCTCCAGGGTAGCACTGAAGCTTTCTTT | CASLQGSTEAFF
TRBJ1-4 | TRBV4-1 | . | . | TGCGCCAGCAGTCCAAGAGTGCGAGGGATCACTAATGAAAAACTGTTTTTT | CASSPRVRGITNEKLFF
TRBJ2-7 | TRBV4-3 | . | . | TGCGCCAGCAGCCAAGGAGCATTCAAGACCTACGAGCAGTACTTC | CASSQGAFKTYEQYF
TRBJ2-5 | TRBV4-3 | . | . | TGCGCCAGCAGCCCTGGGGCGGGGGAGACCCAGTACTTC | CASSPGAGETQYF
TRBJ2-2 | TRBV5-6 | . | . | TGTGCCAGCAGCTTGGCGAGAATCACCGGGGAGCTGTTTTTT | CASSLARITGELFF
TRBJ2-2 | TRBV6-4 | . | . | TGTGCCAGCAGGGAGTACGTCACCGGGGAGCTGTTTTTT | CASREYVTGELFF
TRBJ2-7 | TRBV28 | . | . | TGTGCCAGCAGTTTAAACCGGGAGGAGCAGTACTTC | CASSLNREEQYF
TRBJ2-1 | TRBV5-4 | . | . | TGTGCCAGCAGCCTTAGCGGCTCCTACAATGAGCAGTTCTTC | CASSLSGSYNEQFF
TRBJ2-7 | TRBV4-3 | . | . | TGCGCCAGCAGCCAGGCCGGGAACTACGAGCAGTACTTC | CASSQAGNYEQYF
TRBJ2-1 | TRBV7-9 | TRBD2 | . | TGTGCCAGCAGCCCTCGGACTAGCGGATCCAATGAGCAGTTCTTC | CASSPRTSGSNEQFF
TRBJ1-2 | TRBV30 | . | . | TGTGCCTGGAGTGGTAATACGGGTAACTATGGCTACACCTTC | CAWSGNTGNYGYTF
TRBJ2-3 | TRBV29-1 | . | . | TGCAGCGTTGGGCGAGGCGGGATCACAGATACGCAGTATTTT | CSVGRGGITDTQYF
TRBJ2-7 | TRBV5-1 | TRBD1 | . | TGCGCCAGCAGCAGCCAGTGGGAGAGGACAGGGCTATCCTACGAGCAGTACTTC | CASSSQWERTGLSYEQYF
TRBJ2-3 | TRBV6-1 | . | . | TGTGCCAGCCGGGGACTCCTGATAGATACGCAGTATTTT | CASRGLLIDTQYF
TRBJ2-1 | TRBV6-5 | . | . | TGTGCCAGCAGTTACTCGTCCGGTTACAATGAGCAGTTCTTC | CASSYSSGYNEQFF
TRBJ2-2 | TRBV27 | TRBD2 | . | TGTGCCAGCTTATCACTAGCGGGGACCGGGGAGCTGTTTTTT | CASLSLAGTGELFF
TRBJ1-1 | TRBV19 | . | . | TGTGCCACTAGCAACCAGGGCTCTCGTTCAGCTTTCTTT | CATSNQGSRSAFF
TRBJ1-4 | TRBV5-4 | . | . | TGTGCCAGCAGCATACAGGCGAAGAATGAAAAACTGTTTTTT | CASSIQAKNEKLFF
TRBJ2-1 | TRBV6-5 | TRBD2 | . | TGTGCCAGCAGCCCCATAGCGGGAGGGTACAATGAGCAGTTCTTC | CASSPIAGGYNEQFF
TRBJ1-2 | TRBV28 | . | . | TGTGCCAGTAGGGACACCAACTATGGCTACACCTTC | CASRDTNYGYTF
TRBJ1-6 | TRBV5-4 | . | few | TGTGCCAGCAGCTCTTCACCGGGTTCACCCCTCCACTTT | CASSSSPGSPLHF
TRBJ1-1 | TRBV5-5 | TRBD1 | . | TGTGCCAGCAGCTTGGGGACAGGGGGCGGTTACACTGAAGCTTTCTTT | CASSLGTGGGYTEAFF
TRBJ2-5 | TRBV6-5 | TRBD2 | . | TGTGCCAGCAGCCCTGGACTAGCGGGTACAGAGACCCAGTACTTC | CASSPGLAGTETQYF
TRBJ1-4 | TRBV2 | TRBD1 | . | TGTGCCAGCAGATTCGGGACAGATAATGAAAAACTGTTTTTT | CASRFGTDNEKLFF
TRBJ1-5 | TRBV4-1 | . | once | TGCGCCAGCAGCCGGGTTGGAGGGCAGGAAGGGAGTCAGCCCCAGCATTTT | CASSRVGGQEGSQPQHF
TRBJ1-2 | TRBV18 | . | . | TGTGCCAGCTCACCCGGTCAGACAGGATTCTATGGCTACACCTTC | CASSPGQTGFYGYTF
TRBJ1-2 | TRBV28 | TRBD1 | . | TGTGCCAGCGGAACAGGGGACGGGGGCTACACCTTC | CASGTGDGGYTF